Below are 5 T cell receptor beta chains sequenced from a single sample in a study of shared T cell receptors in the human thymus (dated by TCRdb to the early 2020s). Preparation of the library involved the immunoSEQ multiplex PCR assay. Sourced from immuneACCESS, this table was stored by TCRdb with only in-frame sequences that have V and J called. A share of the clones is absent; for the studies checked, an unresolved V gene accounts for under half, and the remainder has no known explanation. The sample includes 700,000 or so clones, with approximately 85% observed a single time. About 0.011% of the sample is held by the ten biggest clonotypes. These records were also assigned to another study, of human thymus T cells.

The sample taken for sequencing was thymocytes. Receptor source: a girl less than two years old with a congenital heart defect. Donor details come from another sample of the same person, matched by shared clones.

To note about this clone: At one of its ends the junction is not consistent with the germline gene, which may arise from a read error. The genes are TRBV7-2 and TRBJ1-2, with D maybe TRBD1 (6 bases). The germline gives CDR1 SGHTA, CDR2 FQGNSA. The CDR3 has 13 residues. CDR3 loop: CASSPEYGGGYPF. The CDR3 DNA is TGTGCCAGCAGCCCGGAGTACGGGGGGGGCTACCCCTTC.

The gene calls are TRBV27 and TRBJ2-1; 8 bases match TRBD2. The germline V gene has CDR1 MNHEY and CDR2 SMNVEV (reference sequence). With 2 bases clipped from V and 2 bases from J, the junction kept 2 bases outside the gene matches. This CDR3 comprises 15 residues. This chain's CDR3 is CASSLTGGPYNEQFF. CDR3 sequence (DNA): TGTGCCAGCAGTTTAACGGGGGGGCCCTACAATGAGCAGTTCTTC.

The rearrangement links TRBV28 to TRBJ1-1; 7 positions agree with TRBD1. CDR1 is MDHEN and CDR2 is SYDVKM in the germline V gene. This CDR3 has 16 amino acids. Trimming at V came to 5 bases and at J to 1 base, leaving 10 bases not matched to a gene. DNA for the CDR3: TGTGCCAGCAGTGTCAGAGGGGGCCCTTGGAACACTGAAGCTTTCTTT. It encodes CASSVRGGPWNTEAFF.

The CDR3 here is CASSLQGVAGYTF. The CDR3 DNA follows: TGTGCCAGCAGCCTACAGGGGGTTGCTGGCTACACCTTC. The chain couples TRBV28 to TRBJ1-2, with 8 bases lining up with TRBD1. V shed 6 bases, J shed 7 bases, and the junction held 7 bases outside the gene matches. Germline V gene sequence: CDR1 MDHEN, CDR2 SYDVKM. This CDR3 spans 13 amino acids.

In its sample, this clone was seen once. This sequence joins TRBV6-1 and TRBJ2-7; D is ambiguous. Trimming stripped 2 bases from V and 4 bases from J, with 12 bases between. CDR1 is MNHNS and CDR2 is SASEGT in the germline V gene. The CDR3 spans 14 residues. In nucleotides, the CDR3 is TGTGCCAGCAGTGAACGAGGAACGGGTTACGAGCAGTACTTC. Protein sequence: CASSERGTGYEQYF.